These 8 T cell receptor beta chains were sequenced from one sample in a study of neurological immune-mediated disorders. MiXCR, run by TCRdb on the 5' RACE reads, gives a single entry per CDR3 protein. This table has under 85,000 distinct CDR3 sequences, 10% to 13% appearing once. The sequenced sample was PBMCs. Receptor source: a man aged 35-49 years in good health.

The table lists this clonotype with a few counts. This sequence joins TRBV5-1 and TRBJ1-4; D may be TRBD1 (6 bases). V shed 2 bases and J shed 2 bases, with 10 bases lying between them. The CDR3 has 15 residues. Germline-derived CDR1 and CDR2 are SGHRS and YFSETQ. As DNA, the CDR3 is TGCGCCAGCAGCTTAGACGGACAGACTAATGAAAAACTGTTTTTT. It translates to CASSLDGQTNEKLFF. Together with reference TRBV5-1 and TRBJ1-4, the CDR3 gives the full variable domain: KAGVTQTPRYLIKTRGQQVTLSCSPISGHRSVSWYQQTPGQGLQFLFEYFSETQRNKGNFPGRFSGRQFSNSRSEMNVSTLELGDSALYLCASSLDGQTNEKLFFGSGTQLSVL.

As regards this clonotype: This CDR3 fails to terminate in the conserved phenylalanine or tryptophan, so it likely reflects a read error. The chain couples TRBV5-1 to TRBJ2-1; TRBD1 might be the D (5 bases). The CDR3 is made up of 15 amino acids. CDR1 and CDR2 from the germline V gene are SGHRS and YFSETQ. The CDR3 DNA is TGCGCCAGCATCTTGGGGCCGGTTAGTTCGTATGAGCAGTTCCTC. As protein: CASILGPVSSYEQFL.

Ten or more counts support this clonotype. The chain recombines TRBV5-1 with TRBJ2-1, with D possibly TRBD1 on 6 matching bases. Germline CDR1 reads SGHRS; CDR2 reads YFSETQ. V lost 5 bases to trimming and J lost 7 bases, with 13 bases between them. The CDR3 consists of 13 residues. Here the CDR3 reads CASSTQGRNEQFF. CDR3 sequence (DNA): TGCGCCAGCAGTACACAGGGTAGGAATGAGCAGTTCTTC.

This clonotype was seen ten or more times. The chain couples TRBV28 to TRBJ2-7; D is unclear. With 1 base removed from V and 2 bases from J, the gap between germline ends came to 9 bases. CDR1 and CDR2 from the germline V gene are MDHEN and SYDVKM. The CDR3 consists of 14 residues. Here the CDR3 reads CASSLYTATYEQYF. The CDR3 nucleotides read TGTGCCAGCAGTTTATACACAGCCACCTACGAGCAGTACTTC.

This clonotype appeared many times. The J gene is TRBJ2-1, the V gene TRBV7-3; the match to TRBD2 covers 9 bases. The ends lost 2 bases at V and 4 bases at J; junction bases unmatched: 6. The CDR3 has 16 amino acids. Germline CDR1 is SGHTA and CDR2 is FQGTGA. The CDR3 bases are TGTGCCAGCAGCTTAGTGGGCGGGGGGGTGTACAATGAGCAGTTCTTC. Its translation: CASSLVGGGVYNEQFF.

This clonotype was seen repeatedly, ten times or more. J is TRBJ1-5 and V is TRBV6-6; tentative D call: TRBD1 (5 bases). The germline CDR1 and CDR2 sequences are MNHNY and SVGAGI (reference sequence). V lost 6 bases to trimming and J lost 5 bases, with 11 bases between them. This CDR3 is built from 13 residues. The CDR3 here is CASSSSRDQPQHF. The CDR3 nucleotides are TGTGCCAGCAGCTCCTCCAGGGATCAGCCCCAGCATTTT.

This clonotype was observed many times. The chain couples TRBV7-3 to TRBJ2-7; D might be TRBD1 or TRBD2, each matching 6 bases. In germline, CDR1 is SGHTA, CDR2 FQGTGA. This CDR3 contains 14 residues. The V and J ends lost 0 bases and 10 bases respectively, with 16 bases between them. The CDR3 is CASSLTGGGPHQYF. CDR3 DNA sequence: TGTGCCAGCAGCTTAACCGGGGGCGGTCCCCACCAGTACTTC.

This clonotype appeared many times. The genes are TRBV28 and TRBJ2-5; D is possibly TRBD2 (7 bases). This CDR3 is 15 amino acids long. Trimming took 3 bases from V and 3 from J, leaving 14 bases between them. The V gene's germline CDR1 is MDHEN and CDR2 SYDVKM. The CDR3 DNA follows: TGTGCCAGCAGTTTTCGGGGGGCGGGAGAAGAGACCCAGTACTTC. Its translation: CASSFRGAGEETQYF. Based on the CDR3 plus reference TRBV28 and TRBJ2-5, the full variable domain is DVKVTQSSRYLVKRTGEKVFLECVQDMDHENMFWYRQDPGLGLRLIYFSYDVKMKEKGDIPEGYSVSREKKERFSLILESASTNQTSMYLCASSFRGAGEETQYFGPGTRLLVL.